One TCR beta chain is described in this entry. The data were produced by immunoSEQ multiplex PCR, yet TCRdb's version contains in-frame clones alone and is incomplete. There are 100,000 or so clones in the sample; 94% occur only once, and less than 0.2% lies in the top ten. The sample originates from a study of OX40 agonist ivuxolimab in advanced cancers. The wider study: Partial response was recorded in three patients: one hepatocellular carcinoma and two cutaneous melanoma cases.

Germline assignment: CDR1 MNHEY and CDR2 SMNVEV (reference sequence). The CDR3 runs 13 residues. The germline V and J ends were trimmed by 3 bases and 4 bases, with 10 bases remaining between them. This receptor was obtained from an adult with an advanced solid tumor such as melanoma, head and neck, liver or kidney cancer. J is TRBJ2-7 and V is TRBV27, with a possible D match to TRBD1 (6 bases). The specimen was CD4+ or CD8+ T cells sorted from blood, collected in a trial of the OX40 agonist ivuxolimab. CDR3 loop: CASSFRGQYEQYF. The CDR3 DNA sequence: TGTGCCAGCAGTTTTCGCGGACAGTACGAGCAGTACTTC.